Reported below is one T cell receptor (beta chain). Its antigen is unidentified. This sample stems from a study of CD8+ T cells in alopecia areata. About the research overall: Tofacitinib was taken orally by treated patients, and the dose was 5 to 10 mg twice daily. Tofacitinib administration persisted for 6 to 18 months, succeeded by 6 months off drug.

Study outcomes and limitations: Links between baseline CD8+ expansion and response need larger treated cohorts.

Treatment: oral pan-JAK inhibitor, 5-10 mg twice daily. Peripheral blood and lesional scalp punch biopsies were taken from alopecia areata patients. RNA extraction and reverse transcription yielded cDNA as sequencing template. The assay was immunoSEQ multiplex PCR, and TCRdb's table has in-frame clones only and misses some. The sample has under 150,000 clones; 65% to 90% are singletons. This TCR was sampled from a human donor with alopecia areata. This material consisted of CD8+ T cells sorted from blood, taken at week 4, from a patient treated with tofacitinib.

The CDR3 DNA follows: TGTGCCAGCAGTTACACAGGGGCCCTCACAGATACGCAGTATTTT. This translates into CASSYTGALTDTQYF. The V gene is TRBV6-5, the J gene TRBJ2-3; 7 bases match TRBD1. The germline V gene encodes CDR1 MNHEY and CDR2 SVGAGI. V shed 2 bases and J 2 bases; nucleotides not matched to a gene: 4. CDR3 length: 15 amino acids.